The present entry profiles one T cell receptor beta chain with its context. Its antigen is as yet unknown. This entry is derived from a study of T cell responses to AZD1222 COVID-19 vaccine. Study results and caveats: Spike-specific TCR breadth and depth went up after people got two AZD1222 doses. Across spike, vaccine-associated CD4 TCRs were found, dominant at 160-218 and 743-854. Donors skewed white British and female; clonal diversity was possibly underestimated. Sampling captured repertoires only after the peak T cell response.

V lost 0 bases and J lost 3; bases outside the gene matches: 7. This CDR3 spans 15 amino acids. CDR1 and CDR2 from the germline V gene are GTSNPN and SVGIG (reference sequence). The assay was immunoSEQ multiplex PCR, and TCRdb's table has in-frame clones only and misses some. The repertoire holds 50,000 to 55,000 clones, with 65% to 85% as singletons. The chain carries TRBV30 and TRBJ2-7; 8 bases match TRBD1. This clonotype was sampled from an adult in good health. The material sequenced was peripheral blood, taken on day 0 of AZD1222 vaccination. In nucleotides, the CDR3 is TGTGCCTGGAGTGTAAGTAGGACAGGGAGCTACGAGCAGTACTTC. Its protein product is CAWSVSRTGSYEQYF.